What follows describes a single T cell receptor beta chain. The data are from a study of technical replicates of blood from a handful of donors. Germline V lookup: CDR1 LNHDA, CDR2 SQIVND (reference sequence). The CDR3 sequence is 14 residues long. V lost 0 bases, J lost 6 bases, and 10 bases lay in between. Libraries were prepared by immunoSEQ multiplex PCR; TCRdb keeps only in-frame clonotypes and omits some of them. The profile shows about 88,000 clones, less than 95% of them singletons. Sequencing used T cells isolated from PBMCs. The origin of this receptor is a human donor in good health. The chain combines TRBV19 with TRBJ2-3; no definite D call. Written as DNA, the CDR3 is TGTGCCAGTAGTATAGATCTGAACACGGATACGCAGTATTTT. Amino acid sequence: CASSIDLNTDTQYF.